This is a list of T cell receptor beta chains from one sample in a study of response to subunit inactivated influenza vaccine. From the RT-PCR reads, TCRdb called clonotypes with MiXCR, one entry per CDR3 protein. The table shows a few hundred thousand distinct CDR3 sequences, with around a fifth occurring only once. The material was PBMCs from blood, obtained around 22 months after vaccination. The receptors were gathered from a man aged 50-75 years who received an inactivated influenza vaccine. Both conserved end residues are part of each CDR3. D genes are given only for firm matches. Rows may omit the clone size; those that give it use once, few, many or a size class.

j_call | clone_size | d_call | v_call | cdr3_nt | cdr3_aa
TRBJ1-1 | few | NA | TRBV6-2/TRBV6-3 | TGTGCCAGCAGTAATGACTGGGTGAACACTGAAGCTTTCTTT | CASSNDWVNTEAFF
TRBJ2-7 | few | NA | TRBV4-2 | TGTGCCAGCAGCCAAGAGGGGCTCGAGCAGTACTTC | CASSQEGLEQYF
TRBJ2-1 | NA | NA | TRBV29-1 | TGCAGCGTTGATCGGTTGGAGGAAAATGAGCAGTTCTTC | CSVDRLEENEQFF
TRBJ2-1 | NA | TRBD2 | TRBV20-1 | TGCAGTGCTAGACAACCTGGCGGGAGGGCCAATGAGCAGTTCTTC | CSARQPGGRANEQFF
TRBJ1-4 | NA | NA | TRBV5-1 | TGCGCCAGCAGCTTGGGGGGAAGGCCCGATGAAAAACTGTTTTTT | CASSLGGRPDEKLFF
TRBJ2-3 | few | NA | TRBV2 | TGTGCCAGCAGTGCCGGAGATACGCAGTATTTT | CASSAGDTQYF
TRBJ2-1 | NA | NA | TRBV19 | TGTGCCAGTAGTGTTTCGACAGGTTGGGTCTCCTACAATGAGCAGTTCTTC | CASSVSTGWVSYNEQFF
TRBJ2-5 | NA | TRBD1 | TRBV20-1 | TGCAGTGCTAGACAGGGGGTTGGGGAGACCCAGTACTTC | CSARQGVGETQYF
TRBJ1-5 | NA | NA | TRBV6-1 | TGTGCCAGCAAGGACGGACTAAATCAGCCCCAGCATTTT | CASKDGLNQPQHF
TRBJ2-5 | NA | NA | TRBV20-1 | TGCAGTGCCGACGGCCTAGTCGAAGAGACCCAGTACTTC | CSADGLVEETQYF
TRBJ2-7 | few | NA | TRBV4-1 | TGCGCCAGCAGCCATCGGACTGAAAGCTCCTACGAGCAGTACTTC | CASSHRTESSYEQYF
TRBJ2-4 | NA | TRBD1 | TRBV5-6 | TGTGCCAGCAGCCCTGGACAGGGGAGGGGAAACATTCAGTACTTC | CASSPGQGRGNIQYF
TRBJ2-5 | NA | TRBD2 | TRBV7-2 | TGTGCCAGCAGCAAGGGACTAGCGGGGGATCAAGAGACCCAGTACTTC | CASSKGLAGDQETQYF
TRBJ1-1 | NA | NA | TRBV2 | TGTGCCTCCTTCGGGGTACCGAACACTGAAGCTTTCTTT | CASFGVPNTEAFF
TRBJ1-1 | NA | NA | TRBV29-1 | TGCAGCGTTGGCAGGGGCGCGGACACTGAAGCTTTCTTT | CSVGRGADTEAFF
TRBJ1-5 | once | TRBD1 | TRBV4-1 | TGCGCCAGCAGCCAAGGACAGGGGGCCAACAATCAGTCCCAGCATTTT | CASSQGQGANNQSQHF
TRBJ1-4 | few | NA | TRBV11-2 | TGTGCCAGCAGCTCCCTCGGGGGGCGTGGGTTAAAGTTTTTT | CASSSLGGRGLKFF
TRBJ2-7 | NA | TRBD2 | TRBV4-2 | TGTGCCAGCAGCCAAGATTATTTTGCGGGGGAGTACGAGCAGTACTTC | CASSQDYFAGEYEQYF
TRBJ1-3 | few | NA | TRBV4-3 | TGCGCCAGCAGCCGCACACCCGGAAACACCATATATTTT | CASSRTPGNTIYF
TRBJ2-1 | NA | NA | TRBV30 | TGTGCCTGGAGTAAGAACAATGAGCAGTTCTTC | CAWSKNNEQFF
TRBJ1-5 | many | NA | TRBV6-6 | TGTGCCAGCAGTTACGGGAGCAATCAGCCCCAGCATTTT | CASSYGSNQPQHF
TRBJ1-4 | NA | TRBD1 | TRBV6-1 | TGTGCCAGCAGTCCTACAGGGACAGGCGGAGAAAAACTGTTTTTT | CASSPTGTGGEKLFF
TRBJ2-7 | NA | NA | TRBV20-1 | TGCAGTGCTAGACTGGCCGGCCGGCGAAGCTCCTACGAGCAGTACTTC | CSARLAGRRSSYEQYF
TRBJ1-1 | NA | NA | TRBV7-9 | TGTGCCCTTAACCGGGGGGTGTACACTGAAGCTTTCTTT | CALNRGVYTEAFF
TRBJ1-1 | few | NA | TRBV6-5 | TGTGCCAGCAGTTACGGGAAATTGAACACTGAAGCTTTCTTT | CASSYGKLNTEAFF
TRBJ1-4 | NA | NA | TRBV7-8 | TGTGCCAGCAGCGCAATCGGCGGCTTTAATGAAAAACTGTTTTTT | CASSAIGGFNEKLFF
TRBJ1-1 | NA | NA | TRBV21-1 | TGTGCCAGCAGCAAATCCTCCCCCTCGACAGGGGCTGAAGCTTTCTTT | CASSKSSPSTGAEAFF
TRBJ2-1 | few | NA | TRBV5-6 | TGTGCCAGCAGCTTGGTGGGGAACTACAATGAGCAGTTCTTC | CASSLVGNYNEQFF
TRBJ1-2 | NA | NA | TRBV4-3 | TGCGCCAGCAGCCAATTTCTCGACAGCGAGTATGGCTACACCTTC | CASSQFLDSEYGYTF
TRBJ1-2 | NA | TRBD1 | TRBV29-1 | TGCAGCGTTGAAGATCCCCGGGACAGGGGCTATGGCTACACCTTC | CSVEDPRDRGYGYTF
TRBJ2-7 | few | TRBD1 | TRBV3-1 | TGTGCCAGCAGCCAAGTAAGGGACAGGGGTAACGAGCAGTACTTC | CASSQVRDRGNEQYF
TRBJ2-7 | once | NA | TRBV27 | TGTGCCAGCAGTTCGATCGTGGGGTTTCTGGACGAGCAGTACTTC | CASSSIVGFLDEQYF
TRBJ1-3 | NA | NA | TRBV6-5 | TGTGCCAGCAGTTACTCGAACGCGAGAGGAAACACCATATATTTT | CASSYSNARGNTIYF
TRBJ2-7 | NA | NA | TRBV28 | TGTGCCAGCCGGAATTTAGGGGGATTCTACGAGCAGTACTTC | CASRNLGGFYEQYF
TRBJ2-5 | NA | NA | TRBV12-3/TRBV12-4 | TGTGCCAGCAGTGATTTTGAAGAGACCCAGTACTTC | CASSDFEETQYF
TRBJ1-5 | NA | TRBD1 | TRBV6-2/TRBV6-3 | TGTGCCAGCAGTTACCGGACAGGGCATGGGGAGCCCCAGCATTTT | CASSYRTGHGEPQHF
TRBJ2-6 | NA | NA | TRBV29-1 | TGCAGCGTTCTCAGTACTGGGGCCAACGTCCTGACTTTC | CSVLSTGANVLTF
TRBJ2-1 | many | TRBD1 | TRBV24-1 | TGTGCCACCAGTGATGTCGGTGCAGGGGGCTACAATGAGCAGTTCTTC | CATSDVGAGGYNEQFF
TRBJ2-5 | few | TRBD2 | TRBV5-1 | TGCGCCAGCAGCCAAGGTAGCGGGAGAAGCGAGACCCAGTACTTC | CASSQGSGRSETQYF
TRBJ1-6 | few | TRBD1 | TRBV14 | TGTGCCAGCAGCCAAGTTACAGGGGGCTCTTCACCCCTCCACTTT | CASSQVTGGSSPLHF
TRBJ1-1 | many | NA | TRBV12-3/TRBV12-4 | TGTGCCAGCAGTTTAGCCCAGAACACTGAAGCTTTCTTT | CASSLAQNTEAFF
TRBJ2-1 | NA | NA | TRBV11-1 | TGTGCCAGCAGCTTACTAGCGTTAGGCTCCTACAATAAGCAGTTCTTC | CASSLLALGSYNKQFF
TRBJ2-1 | few | NA | TRBV27 | TGTGCCAGCAATTCCTATACTACCCGCCCGTTCTTC | CASNSYTTRPFF
TRBJ2-3 | few | NA | TRBV7-2 | TGTGCCAGCAGCCCCGAATTAGCCAAGGCTACGCAGTATTTT | CASSPELAKATQYF
TRBJ2-3 | few | NA | TRBV4-3 | TGCGCCAGCAGCCAAGCCGGACGGGGGAACTCAGATACGCAGTATTTT | CASSQAGRGNSDTQYF
TRBJ1-6 | few | NA | TRBV7-2 | TGTGCCAGCAGCTTAGGACGAACCTGGAATTCACCCCTCCACTTT | CASSLGRTWNSPLHF
TRBJ2-2 | few | NA | TRBV19 | TGTGCCAGTAGTATACACTATTCCGGGGAGCTGTTTTTT | CASSIHYSGELFF
TRBJ1-2 | NA | TRBD1 | TRBV11-2 | TGTGCCAGCAGCTTAGCCCACAGGGGGTCTAACTATGGCTACACCTTC | CASSLAHRGSNYGYTF